A selection of T cell receptor beta chains follows, all from one sample in a study of shared clonotypes between healthy human individuals. The protocol was immunoSEQ multiplex PCR, while the TCRdb copy is restricted to in-frame clones and leaves out a portion. The sample yields 800,000 to 1,200,000 clones, around three quarters seen once. Material for sequencing was memory CD4+ T cells from PBMCs. The receptors were sampled from a man between 18 and 29 years old in good health. Some clones in this sample may be carry-over from other donors' samples. Both conserved end residues are part of each CDR3. The D gene is left open where the match is weak. Where a row states a size, it is once, few, many or the class of an expanded clone; other rows omit it.

D gene	V gene	J gene	clone size	CDR3 DNA	CDR3 protein
.	TRBV19	TRBJ1-2	.	TGTGCCAGTAGAAGTGGGGGAGGTCTCGGCTACACCTTC	CASRSGGGLGYTF
.	TRBV5-6	TRBJ1-1	many	TGTGCCTCGCAGACACTCTCAGTGGGCACTGAAGCTTTCTTT	CASQTLSVGTEAFF
TRBD2	TRBV7-2	TRBJ2-1	.	TGTGCCAGCAGCTTAAAGACTAGCCTCGATGAGCAGTTCTTC	CASSLKTSLDEQFF
TRBD1	TRBV10-3	TRBJ2-5	many	TGTGCCATCAGTGCAATAGAACAGGGGTTTGTTGAGACCCAGTACTTC	CAISAIEQGFVETQYF
TRBD1	TRBV28	TRBJ1-4	.	TGTGCCAGCAGTTACAGGGGAAAACTGTTTTTT	CASSYRGKLFF
TRBD2	TRBV2	TRBJ2-5	.	TGTGCCAGCAGTCCTAGCGGGAGGGCCTGGGAGACCCAGTACTTC	CASSPSGRAWETQYF
TRBD1	TRBV9	TRBJ2-7	.	TGTGCCAGCAGCGCGAATAACAGGGGTGACGAGCAGTACTTC	CASSANNRGDEQYF
TRBD2	TRBV30	TRBJ2-5	once	TGTGCCTGGAGTGAGCGGGAGCAGTACTTC	CAWSEREQYF
.	TRBV7-9	TRBJ2-5	.	TGTGCCAGCGCCCTAGGGGGGTGGGAGACCCAGTACTTC	CASALGGWETQYF
.	TRBV7-9	TRBJ2-5	.	TGTGCCAGCAGCTTTGGTCAGGAGACCCAGTACTTC	CASSFGQETQYF
TRBD1	TRBV9	TRBJ2-5	.	TGTGCCAGCAGCGTAGAAAGAGGGACAGGTCAAGAGACCCAGTACTTC	CASSVERGTGQETQYF
.	TRBV7-3	TRBJ2-3	.	TGTGCCAGCACCTCAGGTGGAGCAGATACGCAGTATTTT	CASTSGGADTQYF
.	TRBV10-3	TRBJ2-7	.	TGTGCCATCAGTGAGTGGCGAGGAGGGTACGAGCAGTACTTC	CAISEWRGGYEQYF
TRBD1	TRBV6-5	TRBJ1-1	.	TGTGCCAGCGGCAGGACAGGGAAGAACACTGAAGCTTTCTTT	CASGRTGKNTEAFF
.	TRBV13	TRBJ2-1	.	TGTGCCAGCAGTTCGGACCGGGGTCGGGGCTACAATGAGCAGTTCTTC	CASSSDRGRGYNEQFF
TRBD1	TRBV6-6	TRBJ1-4	.	TGTGCCAGCAGTTACGGGACAGGAGTATCTGAAAAACTGTTTTTT	CASSYGTGVSEKLFF
TRBD1	TRBV5-1	TRBJ1-3	.	TGCGCCAGCAGCTACACAACCGGACAGGGGGCTGGAAACACCATATATTTT	CASSYTTGQGAGNTIYF
.	TRBV29-1	TRBJ1-1	few	TGCAGCGTCATCACTACGAACACTGAAGCTTTCTTT	CSVITTNTEAFF
.	TRBV5-1	TRBJ1-6	.	TGCGCCAGCAGCTTGGATGGGCCACCTAATTCACCCCTCCACTTT	CASSLDGPPNSPLHF
.	TRBV5-1	TRBJ2-7	.	TGCGCCAGCAATCCGGTCACCCACTCCTACGAGCAGTACTTC	CASNPVTHSYEQYF
.	TRBV5-4	TRBJ1-2	once	TGTGCCAGCAGCTCCACCGGTGAGGGGATCTATGGCTACACCTTC	CASSSTGEGIYGYTF
.	TRBV13	TRBJ2-1	.	TGTGCCAGCAGCTCGCCAGGTAACGGCTACAATGAGCAGTTCTTC	CASSSPGNGYNEQFF
.	TRBV9	TRBJ1-2	.	TGTGCCAGCAGCGCTACCGGGCCACAGGGAGTAGGTGGCTACACCTTC	CASSATGPQGVGGYTF
TRBD2	TRBV11-3	TRBJ2-3	few	TGTGCCAGCAGCCCCCTCTCTAGCGGTTTAGATACGCAGTATTTT	CASSPLSSGLDTQYF
.	TRBV9	TRBJ2-7	.	TGTGCCAGCAGCGTCAGCGGAAACTACGAGCAGTACTTC	CASSVSGNYEQYF
.	TRBV27	TRBJ1-2	few	TGTGCCAGCAGTTTACGGGGGGGAACTGGCTACACCTTC	CASSLRGGTGYTF
.	TRBV19	TRBJ2-3	.	TGTGCCAGTAGTACAGGGTTTAGCACAGATACGCAGTATTTT	CASSTGFSTDTQYF
.	TRBV9	TRBJ2-7	once	TGTGCCAGCAGCGTAGATTGGGGGGACTACGAGCAGTACTTC	CASSVDWGDYEQYF